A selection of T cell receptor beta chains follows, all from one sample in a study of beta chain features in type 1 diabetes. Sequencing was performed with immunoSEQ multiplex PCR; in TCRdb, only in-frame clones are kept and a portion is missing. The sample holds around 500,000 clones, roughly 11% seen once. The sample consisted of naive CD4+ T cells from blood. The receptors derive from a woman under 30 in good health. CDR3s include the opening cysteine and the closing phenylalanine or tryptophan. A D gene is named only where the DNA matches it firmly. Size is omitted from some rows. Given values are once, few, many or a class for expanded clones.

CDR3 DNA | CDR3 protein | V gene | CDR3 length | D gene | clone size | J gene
TGCAGTGCTAGAGCGTCGGGTGAGCAGTTCTTC | CSARASGEQFF | TRBV20-1 | 11 | . | few | TRBJ2-1
TGTGCCAGCAGCCCCAGTGGGGACCGAGTCAATGAGCAGTTCTTC | CASSPSGDRVNEQFF | TRBV7-2 | 15 | . | few | TRBJ2-1
TGTGCCAGCAGCCCGGGACAGGTCCGTCCCCAGCATTTT | CASSPGQVRPQHF | TRBV2 | 13 | TRBD1 | . | TRBJ1-5
TGTGCCAGCAGCTTACGGGGACAGGGGGCGTCCAATGAGCAGTTCTTC | CASSLRGQGASNEQFF | TRBV7-2 | 16 | TRBD1 | once | TRBJ2-1
TGTGCCTGGACCACGGGCGAAAAACTGTTTTTT | CAWTTGEKLFF | TRBV30 | 11 | . | few | TRBJ1-4
TGTGCCAGCAGTTCAGGGACAGGGGTTAATTCACCCCTCCACTTT | CASSSGTGVNSPLHF | TRBV7-3 | 15 | TRBD1 | few | TRBJ1-6
TGTGCCAGCAGCCGAAGTGGGACTAGTAGTGATGAGCAGTTCTTC | CASSRSGTSSDEQFF | TRBV4-2 | 15 | TRBD2 | few | TRBJ2-1
TGCGCCAGCAGCCACGGGTGGGACAGGGGCTACAATGAGCAGTTCTTC | CASSHGWDRGYNEQFF | TRBV4-3 | 16 | TRBD1 | few | TRBJ2-1
TGCGCCAGCAGCTTCGGACAGGGTCGTCAAGAGACCCAGTACTTC | CASSFGQGRQETQYF | TRBV5-1 | 15 | TRBD1 | few | TRBJ2-5
TGTGCCAGCAGCTTCACGGGTGGACTCCCAACGACCCAGTACTTC | CASSFTGGLPTTQYF | TRBV11-2 | 15 | . | few | TRBJ2-5
TGCGCCAGCAGCCGAGGCGACAGGGCCACTAACTATGGCTACACCTTC | CASSRGDRATNYGYTF | TRBV4-3 | 16 | TRBD1 | few | TRBJ1-2
TGTGCCAGCAGAGGGGGGCCCTTGGGGCAGTTCTTC | CASRGGPLGQFF | TRBV28 | 12 | . | few | TRBJ2-1
TGCGCCAGCAGACAGGACACGAACACCGGGGAGCTGTTTTTT | CASRQDTNTGELFF | TRBV4-3 | 14 | . | few | TRBJ2-2
TGTGCCAGCTCCCAGTTGGAGGGATACAATGAGCAGTTCTTC | CASSQLEGYNEQFF | TRBV18 | 14 | . | few | TRBJ2-1
TGTGCCAGCGCCTTTAGCGGGTGGGGGGCCGCAGATACGCAGTATTTT | CASAFSGWGAADTQYF | TRBV11-3 | 16 | . | . | TRBJ2-3
TGTGCCAGCAGTGACGAAGGGGGCGAAATTTCACCCCTCCACTTT | CASSDEGGEISPLHF | TRBV2 | 15 | TRBD1 | . | TRBJ1-6
TGCAGCGTTGAAGGATCGACAGGGAGACCCGCTTTCTTT | CSVEGSTGRPAFF | TRBV29-1 | 13 | TRBD1 | . | TRBJ1-1
TGTGCCAGCAGCGTAAGCCTAGCGGATAACACCGGGGAGCTGTTTTTT | CASSVSLADNTGELFF | TRBV9 | 16 | TRBD2 | . | TRBJ2-2
TGCGCCAGCTATCCAGGGGGAGCGGAAGAGACCCAGTACTTC | CASYPGGAEETQYF | TRBV5-1 | 14 | TRBD1 | . | TRBJ2-5
TGCGCCAGCAGCCAAGAGTCCAAGGCGGGGACCCAGTACTTC | CASSQESKAGTQYF | TRBV4-1 | 14 | . | few | TRBJ2-5
TGTGCCAGCAGGAAAGGACAGCAGAATGAAAAACTGTTTTTT | CASRKGQQNEKLFF | TRBV6-1 | 14 | . | few | TRBJ1-4
TGTGCCAGCAGCTCCTCCCGACTAGCGGCGTTCTACGAGCAGTACTTC | CASSSSRLAAFYEQYF | TRBV7-2 | 16 | TRBD2 | few | TRBJ2-7
TGTGCCAGCAGTCGACGCCACGGGGGGGCAGATACGCAGTATTTT | CASSRRHGGADTQYF | TRBV6-5 | 15 | TRBD2 | few | TRBJ2-3
TGCAGCGTTGGGGAATCGGGCGGCTACACCTTC | CSVGESGGYTF | TRBV29-1 | 11 | . | . | TRBJ1-2
TGTGCCAGCACCTACCTTAGCGGGGGGGCCTTCGAGACCCAGTACTTC | CASTYLSGGAFETQYF | TRBV7-2 | 16 | TRBD2 | . | TRBJ2-5
TGTGCCAGCAGCGAGGGACAGGGATCAGATACGCAGTATTTT | CASSEGQGSDTQYF | TRBV7-9 | 14 | TRBD1 | . | TRBJ2-3
TGCGCCAGCAGCCAAGAAGGTCCCAGGAACAATGAGCAGTTCTTC | CASSQEGPRNNEQFF | TRBV4-1 | 15 | . | . | TRBJ2-1
TGCGCCAGCAGCCGGGACAGGGTGAGCACAGATACGCAGTATTTT | CASSRDRVSTDTQYF | TRBV5-1 | 15 | TRBD1 | . | TRBJ2-3
TGCAGCGGCGTTTGGGAGGGGACTGAAGCTTTCTTT | CSGVWEGTEAFF | TRBV29-1 | 12 | . | . | TRBJ1-1
TGTGCCAGCAGCATAAGTGGTACGCAGTATTTT | CASSISGTQYF | TRBV27 | 11 | . | few | TRBJ2-3
TGTGCCAGCAGAAGGACAGGGAGGACCGGGGAGCTGTTTTTT | CASRRTGRTGELFF | TRBV25-1 | 14 | TRBD1 | few | TRBJ2-2
TGTGCCAGCAGCTTAATAAGGGGGCATCACGAGCAGTACTTC | CASSLIRGHHEQYF | TRBV7-9 | 14 | TRBD1 | few | TRBJ2-7
TGTGCCAGCCGGTTCGGAGGGGGGGTCAATGAGCAGTTCTTC | CASRFGGGVNEQFF | TRBV7-2 | 14 | . | . | TRBJ2-1
TGTGCCAGCAGCTTAAGTGTCAGGAGCACAGATACGCAGTATTTT | CASSLSVRSTDTQYF | TRBV7-6 | 15 | . | few | TRBJ2-3
TGCAGCGTTGAAGATCAGCTATATGGCTACACCTTC | CSVEDQLYGYTF | TRBV29-1 | 12 | . | . | TRBJ1-2
TGTGCCAGCAGCTTAGAAGGGACCATAGGAAACACCATATATTTT | CASSLEGTIGNTIYF | TRBV7-9 | 15 | . | . | TRBJ1-3
TGTGCCAGCAGTTACGCGGGAGTAGAAACTGAAGCTTTCTTT | CASSYAGVETEAFF | TRBV6-6 | 14 | . | . | TRBJ1-1
TGTGCCAGCGGACGCACAGGGGCTTCGAACACTGAAGCTTTCTTT | CASGRTGASNTEAFF | TRBV9 | 15 | TRBD1 | few | TRBJ1-1
TGCGCCAGCAGCTTGGCCGGGGCGCTTCCCTTAAACACCGGGGAGCTGTTTTTT | CASSLAGALPLNTGELFF | TRBV5-1 | 18 | . | few | TRBJ2-2
TGTGCCAGTAGTATAGATTCCGGGCCCCAGCATTTT | CASSIDSGPQHF | TRBV19 | 12 | . | . | TRBJ1-5